This T cell receptor beta chain was identified in a study of blood T cell repertoires in COVID-19. Study background: The samples span acute and convalescent COVID-19 from the United States, Italy and Spain.

Under the authors' procedure: Reference gene primer amplification yielded estimated nucleated cell counts. TCRdb keeps only in-frame clones here, not all; method: immunoSEQ multiplex PCR. That table is the source of V, J and clone size, and D and trimming were worked out from the DNA. The sample includes 350,000 to 450,000 clones, roughly nine tenths seen only once; the top ten take roughly 0.9%. Those enrolled, adults aged 18 to 89 years, came from fewer than 25 US areas. Cohort allocation depended upon clinical history that participants reported. Trimming removed 8 bases from V and 5 bases from J; junction bases left unmatched: 7. Germline V gives CDR1 MNHEY, CDR2 SVGAGI. The CDR3 runs to 13 residues.

This receptor was taken from a woman aged 40 to 55 who had been exposed to COVID-19. The source material was PBMCs or T cells enriched from blood (not recorded which). V and J are TRBV6-5 and TRBJ1-2, with 8 bases that match TRBD1. The CDR3 region is CASSEQGAYGYTF. The CDR3 DNA reads as TGTGCCAGCTCCGAGCAGGGGGCATATGGCTACACCTTC.